The sequence of this T cell receptor (delta chain) was determined in a study of gamma-delta chains in newborns, infants, children. Study at large: Microbial exposure reportedly drives polyclonal innate γδ T cell expansion after birth.

TCRdb re-processed the reads via CATT. The sample lists several thousand delta-chain clones, 1.3% occurring once. Per germline, CDR1 TVYSNPD and CDR2 GDNSRS (reference sequence). The CDR3 is 20 amino acids. In this sample, this clone turned up a few times. A far larger clone is only one base removed, so a read error is likely. The same CDR3 arises from other DNA sequences in this sample as well. The J gene is TRDJ3, the V gene TRDV3; 13 bases are a match to TRDD3. The clonotype was recovered from a child who was a newborn, infant or young child, either healthy, febrile or measles-vaccinated (not recorded which). Source material: blood. For the CDR3, the DNA is TGTGCCTTTGGAGTACTGGGGGATACGTTCAGCTCCTGGGACACCCGGCAGATGTTTTTC. It translates to CAFGVLGDTFSSWDTRQMFF. The complete variable domain, with remaining parts taken from reference TRDV3 and TRDJ3, reads CDKVTQSSPDQTVASGSEVVLLCTYDTVYSNPDLFWYRIRPDYSFQFVFYGDNSRSEGADFTQGRFSVKHILTQKAFHLVISPVRTEDSATYYCAFGVLGDTFSSWDTRQMFFGTGIKLFVEP.